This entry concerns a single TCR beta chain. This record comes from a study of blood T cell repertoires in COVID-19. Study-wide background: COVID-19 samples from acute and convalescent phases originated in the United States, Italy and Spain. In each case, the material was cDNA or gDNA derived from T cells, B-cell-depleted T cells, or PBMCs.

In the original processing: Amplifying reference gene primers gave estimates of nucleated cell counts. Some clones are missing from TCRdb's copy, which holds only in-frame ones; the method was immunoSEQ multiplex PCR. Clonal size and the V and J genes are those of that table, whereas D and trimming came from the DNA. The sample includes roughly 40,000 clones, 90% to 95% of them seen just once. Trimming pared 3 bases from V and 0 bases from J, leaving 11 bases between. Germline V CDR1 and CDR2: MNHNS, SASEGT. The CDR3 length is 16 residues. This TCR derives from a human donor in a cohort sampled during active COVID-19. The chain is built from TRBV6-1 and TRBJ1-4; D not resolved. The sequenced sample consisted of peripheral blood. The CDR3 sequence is CASSELLQSTNEKLFF. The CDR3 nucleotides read TGTGCCAGCAGTGAGCTTTTGCAGTCAACTAATGAAAAACTGTTTTTT.